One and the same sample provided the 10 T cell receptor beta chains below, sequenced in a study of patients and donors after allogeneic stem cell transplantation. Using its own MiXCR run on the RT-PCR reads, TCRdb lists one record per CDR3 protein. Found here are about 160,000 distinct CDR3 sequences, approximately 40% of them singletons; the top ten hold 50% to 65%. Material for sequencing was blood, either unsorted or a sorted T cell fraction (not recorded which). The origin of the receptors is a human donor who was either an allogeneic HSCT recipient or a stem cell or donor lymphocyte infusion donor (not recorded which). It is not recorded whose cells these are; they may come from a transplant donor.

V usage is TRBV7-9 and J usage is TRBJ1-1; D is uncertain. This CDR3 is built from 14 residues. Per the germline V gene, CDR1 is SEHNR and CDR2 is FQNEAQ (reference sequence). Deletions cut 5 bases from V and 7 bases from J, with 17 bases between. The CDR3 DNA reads TGTGCCAGCAGCGCAGGACCCCAGACGTATGAAGCTTTCTTT. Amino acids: CASSAGPQTYEAFF.

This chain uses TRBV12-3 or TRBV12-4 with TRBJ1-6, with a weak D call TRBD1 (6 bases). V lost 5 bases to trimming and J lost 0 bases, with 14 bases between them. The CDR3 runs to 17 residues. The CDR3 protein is CASSIDRSSSYNSPLHF. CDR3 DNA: TGTGCCAGCAGTATCGACAGGTCGAGCTCCTATAATTCACCCCTCCACTTT.

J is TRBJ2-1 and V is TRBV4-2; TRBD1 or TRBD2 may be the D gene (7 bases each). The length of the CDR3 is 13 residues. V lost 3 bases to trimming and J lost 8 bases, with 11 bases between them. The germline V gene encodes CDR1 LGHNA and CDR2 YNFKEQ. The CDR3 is CASSQPGGDEQFF. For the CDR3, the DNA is TGTGCCAGCAGCCAGCCAGGGGGGGATGAGCAGTTCTTC.

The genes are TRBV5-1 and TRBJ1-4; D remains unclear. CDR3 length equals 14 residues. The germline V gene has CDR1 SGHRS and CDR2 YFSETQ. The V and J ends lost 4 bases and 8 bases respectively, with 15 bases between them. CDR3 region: CASSPRREGEKLFF. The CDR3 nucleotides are TGCGCCAGCAGCCCAAGAAGGGAAGGGGAAAAACTGTTTTTT.

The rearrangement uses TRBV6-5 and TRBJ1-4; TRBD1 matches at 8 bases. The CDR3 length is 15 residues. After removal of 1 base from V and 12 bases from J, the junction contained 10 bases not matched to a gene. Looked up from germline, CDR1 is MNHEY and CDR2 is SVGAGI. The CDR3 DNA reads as TGTGCCAGCAGTTACTTCGGACAGGGATTGGGGGAACTGTTTTTT. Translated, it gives CASSYFGQGLGELFF.

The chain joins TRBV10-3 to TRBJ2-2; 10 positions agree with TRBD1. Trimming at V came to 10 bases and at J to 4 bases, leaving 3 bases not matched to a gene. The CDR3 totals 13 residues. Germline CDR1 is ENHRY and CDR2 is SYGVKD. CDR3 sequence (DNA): TGTGCCACCCGGACAGGGGGCACCGGGGAGCTGTTTTTT. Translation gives CATRTGGTGELFF.

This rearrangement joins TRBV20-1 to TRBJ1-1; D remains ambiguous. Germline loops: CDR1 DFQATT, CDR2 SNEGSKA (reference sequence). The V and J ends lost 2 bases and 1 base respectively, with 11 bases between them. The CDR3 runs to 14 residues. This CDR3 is CSARTDEGNTEAFF. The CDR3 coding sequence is TGCAGTGCTAGAACGGACGAGGGGAACACTGAAGCTTTCTTT.

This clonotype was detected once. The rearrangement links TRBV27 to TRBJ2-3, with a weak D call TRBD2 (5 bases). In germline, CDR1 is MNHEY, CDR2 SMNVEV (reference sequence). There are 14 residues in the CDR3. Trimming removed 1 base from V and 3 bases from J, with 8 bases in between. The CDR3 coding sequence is TGTGCCAGCAGTTTATTTACGGGGACAGATACGCAGTATTTT. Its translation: CASSLFTGTDTQYF.

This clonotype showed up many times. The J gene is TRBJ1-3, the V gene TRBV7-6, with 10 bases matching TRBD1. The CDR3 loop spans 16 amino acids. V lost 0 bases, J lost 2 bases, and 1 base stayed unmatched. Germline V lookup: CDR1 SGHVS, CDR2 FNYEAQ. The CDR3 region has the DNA TGTGCCAGCAGCTTAGCAGGGACAGGGGCTGGAAACACCATATATTTT. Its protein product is CASSLAGTGAGNTIYF.

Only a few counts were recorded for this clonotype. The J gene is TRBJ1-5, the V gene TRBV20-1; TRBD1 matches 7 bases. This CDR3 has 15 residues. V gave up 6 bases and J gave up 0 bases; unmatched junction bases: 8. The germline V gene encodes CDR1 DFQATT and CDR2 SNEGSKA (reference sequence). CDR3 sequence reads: CSALTGFDSNQPQHF. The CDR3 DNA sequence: TGCAGTGCCCTGACAGGGTTTGATAGCAATCAGCCCCAGCATTTT.